These T cell receptor beta chains were read from a single sample in a study of cytomegalovirus exposure and HLA in healthy donors. The method was immunoSEQ multiplex PCR; TCRdb's version includes in-frame clones alone and lacks a portion of them. The sample yields 210,000 or so clones, around 80% seen once. The sample was PBMCs. Source of these receptors: a man younger than 35 in good health and CMV-seronegative. Both conserved end residues are trimmed from each CDR3. The D gene is left open where the match is weak.

v_gene: TRBV9
d_gene: -
CDR3aa: ASSDLDRTEAF

v_gene: TRBV27
d_gene: -
CDR3aa: ASSRHTNRGTEAF

v_gene: TRBV2
d_gene: -
CDR3aa: ASNDSPGTDTQY

v_gene: TRBV6-5
d_gene: -
CDR3aa: ASSEWLGAYGYT

v_gene: TRBV27
d_gene: -
CDR3aa: ASSGPGGGYT

v_gene: TRBV2
d_gene: TRBD2
CDR3aa: ASSTGTSGNEQF

v_gene: TRBV6-5
d_gene: -
CDR3aa: ASSYLSYQETQY

v_gene: TRBV9
d_gene: TRBD1
CDR3aa: ASSVAQGATTGGYT

v_gene: TRBV2
d_gene: -
CDR3aa: ASRPVERNTEAF

v_gene: TRBV9
d_gene: TRBD2
CDR3aa: ASSATSGYTDTQY

v_gene: TRBV5-4
d_gene: -
CDR3aa: ASSLGTGANTGELF

v_gene: TRBV27
d_gene: -
CDR3aa: ASSFTTGNEAF

v_gene: TRBV11-3
d_gene: TRBD2
CDR3aa: ASSDGGGLGTDTQY

v_gene: TRBV13
d_gene: -
CDR3aa: ASSSPWGEDFYNEQF

v_gene: TRBV2
d_gene: -
CDR3aa: ASSEVGSSEQY

v_gene: TRBV5-1
d_gene: -
CDR3aa: ASSLGSNYGYT

v_gene: TRBV5-1
d_gene: -
CDR3aa: ASGDRDYGYT

v_gene: TRBV27
d_gene: -
CDR3aa: ASSLSADSSYEQY

v_gene: TRBV28
d_gene: TRBD1
CDR3aa: ASSRGQGAPLNEQY

v_gene: TRBV9
d_gene: -
CDR3aa: ASSVVPAGNTIY

v_gene: TRBV9
d_gene: TRBD1
CDR3aa: ASSVHRDRVRNSPLH

v_gene: TRBV9
d_gene: TRBD2
CDR3aa: ASSVEPGGPKDEQY

v_gene: TRBV19
d_gene: TRBD2
CDR3aa: ASSIFAGVANEQF

v_gene: TRBV30
d_gene: -
CDR3aa: AWKMGWGADTQY

v_gene: TRBV18
d_gene: -
CDR3aa: ASSQTPGVSEAF

v_gene: TRBV19
d_gene: TRBD2
CDR3aa: ASSTATSGSFTYEQY

v_gene: TRBV2
d_gene: TRBD1
CDR3aa: ASRGQGGQPQH

v_gene: TRBV13
d_gene: TRBD1
CDR3aa: AGSSMGQGGHEQY

v_gene: TRBV18
d_gene: TRBD2
CDR3aa: ASSPSLRTSGGTDTQY

v_gene: TRBV11-2
d_gene: TRBD2
CDR3aa: ASRLAGPYNEQF

v_gene: TRBV7-8
d_gene: -
CDR3aa: ASSLAQVLAYEQY

v_gene: TRBV28
d_gene: TRBD1
CDR3aa: ASRSLDRVNEKLF

v_gene: TRBV7-9
d_gene: -
CDR3aa: ASSLQGMGEKLF

v_gene: TRBV9
d_gene: -
CDR3aa: ASSVETGQETQY

v_gene: TRBV5-6
d_gene: TRBD1
CDR3aa: ASSLTGDSYEQY

v_gene: TRBV12-5
d_gene: TRBD1
CDR3aa: ASGLETTGSEQF

v_gene: TRBV28
d_gene: -
CDR3aa: ASRPNRVRQPQH

v_gene: TRBV10-1
d_gene: TRBD2
CDR3aa: ASSASGSGGEQY

v_gene: TRBV6-5
d_gene: TRBD2
CDR3aa: ASSRTGTSSNEQY

v_gene: TRBV2
d_gene: TRBD2
CDR3aa: ASRGDNGRTQY

v_gene: TRBV28
d_gene: -
CDR3aa: ASSVRVNTGELF

v_gene: TRBV7-6
d_gene: TRBD2
CDR3aa: ASSLAPSAGVEQY

v_gene: TRBV30
d_gene: TRBD2
CDR3aa: AWSVRLAGGPIDTQY

v_gene: TRBV7-9
d_gene: TRBD1
CDR3aa: ASIITGGRDEQY

v_gene: TRBV5-1
d_gene: -
CDR3aa: ASSFASEETQY